This T cell receptor (beta chain) was obtained from a study of CD8 T cells in Susac syndrome. On this clonotype itself: Its antigen is as yet unknown.

With random hexamers, about 0.5 to 1 ug RNA was reverse transcribed. Amplification of TCR beta CDR3 used immunoSEQ multiplex PCR across 54 Vbeta and 13 Jbeta. TCRdb redid the calling of the immunoSEQ multiplex PCR reads with MiXCR, one entry per CDR3 protein. The data hold approximately 160,000 distinct CDR3 sequences, with approximately 93% observed a single time. Sequencing targeted TCR beta in blood CD8+ and CD4+ T cells. The CDR3 consists of 16 residues. The junction had 7 bases not matched to a gene; V was cut back by 4 bases and J by 1 base. Germline lookup yields CDR1 KGHSH and CDR2 LQKENI. Findings and caveats of the study: Individuals included in the TCR sequencing and HLA analysis were acknowledged by the study to be relatively few in number.

The V call is TRBV18, the J call TRBJ2-1; 7 bases fit TRBD1. The sequenced sample consisted of CD4+ T cells from PBMCs. This receptor was taken from a human donor with multiple sclerosis. DNA of the CDR3: TGTGCCAGCTCACGACTGGGACAGACATCCTACAATGAGCAGTTCTTC. This translates into CASSRLGQTSYNEQFF.